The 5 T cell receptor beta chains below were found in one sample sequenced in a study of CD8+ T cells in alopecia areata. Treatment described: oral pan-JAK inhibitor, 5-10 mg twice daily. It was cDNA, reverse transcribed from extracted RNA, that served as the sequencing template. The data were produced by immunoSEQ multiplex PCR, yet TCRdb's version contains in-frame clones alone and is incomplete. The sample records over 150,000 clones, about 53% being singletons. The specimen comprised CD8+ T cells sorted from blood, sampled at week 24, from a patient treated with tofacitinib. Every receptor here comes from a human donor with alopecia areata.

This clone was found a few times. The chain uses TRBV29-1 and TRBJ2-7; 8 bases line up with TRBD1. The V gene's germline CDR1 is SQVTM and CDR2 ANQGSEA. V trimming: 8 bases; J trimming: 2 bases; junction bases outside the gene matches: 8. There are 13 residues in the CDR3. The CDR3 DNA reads TGCAGCATAATTCAGGGGGCTCCCTACGAGCAGTACTTC. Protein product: CSIIQGAPYEQYF.

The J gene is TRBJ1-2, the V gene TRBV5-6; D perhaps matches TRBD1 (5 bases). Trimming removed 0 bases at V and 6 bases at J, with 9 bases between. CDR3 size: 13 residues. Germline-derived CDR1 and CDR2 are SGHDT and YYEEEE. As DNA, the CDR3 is TGTGCCAGCAGCTTGGGGTCGGGGGATGGCTACACCTTC. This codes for CASSLGSGDGYTF.

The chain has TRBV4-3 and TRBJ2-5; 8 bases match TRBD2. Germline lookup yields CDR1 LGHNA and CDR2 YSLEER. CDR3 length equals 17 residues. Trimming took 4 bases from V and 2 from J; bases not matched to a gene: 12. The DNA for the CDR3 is TGCGCCAGCAGCCCCAGACTAGCGAGGCCCCGACAAGAGACCCAGTACTTC. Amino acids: CASSPRLARPRQETQYF.

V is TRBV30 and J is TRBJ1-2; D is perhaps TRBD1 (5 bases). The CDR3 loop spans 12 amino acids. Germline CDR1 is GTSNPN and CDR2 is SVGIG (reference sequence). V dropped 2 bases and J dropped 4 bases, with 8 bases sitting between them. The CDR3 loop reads CAWSLDSYGYTF. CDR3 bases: TGTGCCTGGAGTCTCGACAGCTATGGCTACACCTTC.

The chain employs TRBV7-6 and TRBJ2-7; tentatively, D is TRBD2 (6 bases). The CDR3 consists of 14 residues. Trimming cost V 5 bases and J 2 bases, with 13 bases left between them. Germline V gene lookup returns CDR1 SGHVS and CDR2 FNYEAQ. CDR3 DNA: TGTGCCAGCAGCCGGGAGCTCTCTACCTACGAGCAGTACTTC. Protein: CASSRELSTYEQYF.